The sequence of this T cell receptor (beta chain) was determined in a study of regulatory T cells in long-lasting Graves disease. Regarding time point: persistent/refractory GD, antithyroid drugs over 5 years with positive TRAb. Extracted RNA from PBMCs served as the source of the TCR library. Diagnosis followed American Thyroid Association guidelines for Graves' disease. Many counts were recorded for this clonotype. Libraries of TCR beta came from iRepertoire HTBI primers plus Arm-PCR of CDR3 regions. Via MiXCR, TCRdb re-called the multiplex PCR reads, giving one row per CDR3 protein. The table has some 440,000 distinct CDR3 sequences, less than 25% seen once; the top ten hold approximately 8%. Between the trimmed V and J ends, which lost 1 base and 0 bases, there was a span of 9 bases. The CDR3 loop spans 14 amino acids. The V gene's germline CDR1 is GTSNPN and CDR2 SVGIG (reference sequence).

J is TRBJ2-5 and V is TRBV30; no firm D call. This specimen consisted of peripheral blood mononuclear cells (PBMCs), obtained when the disease was refractory, from a patient treated with antithyroid drugs. This TCR came from a female donor with Graves disease. The CDR3 region has the DNA TGTGCCTGGAGTGGGTATGGGAACCAAGAGACCCAGTACTTC. It is translated as CAWSGYGNQETQYF.